The source of this T cell receptor beta chain is a study of blood T cell repertoires in COVID-19. Study in general: From the United States, Italy and Spain came samples of acute and convalescent COVID-19. T cells, B-cell-depleted T cells, or PBMCs supplied cDNA or gDNA.

This CDR3 has 15 amino acids. V was clipped by 2 bases and J by 6 bases, with 17 bases between them. Looked up from germline, CDR1 is SGHRS and CDR2 is YFSETQ. Cohort assignment relied on participant-reported clinical history. In the study's own analysis: Amplification from reference gene primers served as the basis for estimated nucleated cell counts. TCRdb keeps only in-frame clones here, not all; method: immunoSEQ multiplex PCR. D and trimming were read from the DNA, whereas the V and J calls and clone size are those reported in that table. Of approximately 190,000 clones in the sample, approximately 79% were seen once.

The specimen was PBMCs or T cells enriched from blood (not recorded which). V and J are TRBV5-1 and TRBJ2-5; possibly TRBD2 for D (6 bases). This receptor was obtained from a woman in her fifties or sixties with acute COVID-19. This chain's CDR3 is CASSLSGVYGQTQYF. CDR3 coding DNA: TGCGCCAGCAGCTTATCGGGGGTCTACGGCCAGACCCAGTACTTC.